This TCR beta chain appears in the sequencing data of a study of CD8 T cells in ankylosing spondylitis. Study-level results: There was a TCR beta motif, made of several highly homologous variants, that appeared characteristic of ankylosing spondylitis blood.

This clonotype has only a few counts. Its antigen is as yet unknown. As the method for making TCR beta libraries, quantitative 5'-RACE with molecular barcodes was used. Each CDR3 protein is one row after TCRdb ran MiXCR on the 5' RACE reads. The sample holds approximately 200,000 distinct CDR3 sequences; over 10% are singletons and the top ten take 15% to 20%. The CDR3 is 13 residues long. V was pared by 6 bases and J by 2 bases, with 10 bases between. Germline-derived CDR1 and CDR2 are MRHNA and SNTAGT. The origin of this receptor is a male donor with ankylosing spondylitis or in good health (not recorded which). The J gene is TRBJ1-1, the V gene TRBV6-4; tentative D call: TRBD1 (5 bases). The source material was blood, either unsorted or a sorted T cell fraction (not recorded which). The CDR3 sequence is CASRSDSNTEAFF. DNA for the CDR3: TGTGCCAGCAGGAGCGACAGCAACACTGAAGCTTTCTTT.